The rows below give T cell receptor beta chains drawn from one sample of a study of T cells in Graves' hyperthyroidism and ophthalmopathy. TCRdb called the multiplex PCR reads again in MiXCR, with one record for every CDR3 protein. The repertoire includes around 620,000 distinct CDR3 sequences, around 45% of them detected once, and around 17% sits in the top ten. The specimen was peripheral blood or thyroid tissue (not recorded which). The receptors stem from an adult woman with Graves' disease, either hyperthyroidism or ophthalmopathy (not recorded which). Both conserved end residues are trimmed from each CDR3. The D gene is left open where the match is weak. Some rows mark clone size as missing; the rest say once, few, many or name a class of expanded clone.

cdr3_aa,v_call,j_call,d_call,clone_size
ASSQPAGVATEAF,TRBV25-1,TRBJ1-1,NA,NA
ASSSPGVSGRATYEQY,TRBV7-9,TRBJ2-7,TRBD2,NA
ASRPHLDRLNTEAF,TRBV19,TRBJ1-1,NA,many
ASSSSLNQPQH,TRBV14,TRBJ1-5,NA,many
SASYGAVSGANVLT,TRBV20-1,TRBJ2-6,NA,once
AASKAGTSDPLG,TRBV6-1,TRBJ2-6,NA,NA
ASSEARDYGYT,TRBV2,TRBJ1-2,NA,many
ASSLSGGLGETQY,TRBV27,TRBJ2-5,NA,NA
SARGLAPHEQY,TRBV20-1,TRBJ2-7,TRBD2,many
ASSKEGTLDGELF,TRBV2,TRBJ2-2,NA,many
SVGQGRAEAF,TRBV29-1,TRBJ1-1,TRBD1,NA
ASSEVTGGDGYT,TRBV6-1,TRBJ1-2,TRBD1,NA
ATSRGTGDPYEQY,TRBV15,TRBJ2-7,TRBD1,many